The 24 T cell receptor beta chains given below trace back to one sample, sequenced in a study of sequential checkpoint blockade in melanoma. The protocol was immunoSEQ multiplex PCR, while the TCRdb copy is restricted to in-frame clones and leaves out a portion. Here the sample spans roughly 30,000 clones, around nine tenths being singletons. Treatment of the sample: randomized to nivolumab then ipilimumab (arm A) or the reverse (arm B). The sample in question was CD8+ T cells sorted from blood (inferred from file names), obtained from a patient given nivolumab and ipilimumab in sequence. The source is a human donor with melanoma.

This chain uses TRBV5-1 with TRBJ2-7; 8 bases map to TRBD1. Per germline, CDR1 SGHRS and CDR2 YFSETQ. The CDR3 spans 20 residues. V trimming: 4 bases; J trimming: 0 bases; junction bases outside the gene matches: 21. Here the CDR3 DNA reads TGCGCCAGCAGCCCCAATGGAAGGAGACAGGGGCCGAGGGGCTCCTACGAGCAGTACTTC. It codes for CASSPNGRRQGPRGSYEQYF.

The chain uses TRBV28 and TRBJ2-7, with 11 bases aligning to TRBD2. The CDR3 sequence is 15 residues long. Trimming at V came to 6 bases and at J to 2 bases, leaving 6 bases not matched to a gene. Germline CDR1 reads MDHEN; CDR2 reads SYDVKM. The CDR3 DNA reads TGTGCCAGCAGCACTAGCGGGAGCCGTACCTACGAGCAGTACTTC. Translating gives CASSTSGSRTYEQYF.

The rearrangement joins TRBV7-9 to TRBJ1-1; D is perhaps TRBD1 (6 bases). V was pared by 5 bases and J by 10 bases, with 20 bases between. In germline, CDR1 is SEHNR, CDR2 FQNEAQ (reference sequence). This CDR3 has 14 amino acids. As DNA, the CDR3 is TGTGCCAGCAGCCAGGCCCTAACAGGGATGGGAGCTTTCTTT. It specifies CASSQALTGMGAFF.

V and J are TRBV6-5 and TRBJ2-7, with TRBD2 matching 8 bases. CDR3 length: 15 amino acids. Germline lookup yields CDR1 MNHEY and CDR2 SVGAGI. V was clipped by 6 bases and J by 0 bases; unmatched bases: 7. The DNA of the CDR3 is TGTGCCAGCAGCATCAGCGGGGGCGACTCCTACGAGCAGTACTTC. Amino acids: CASSISGGDSYEQYF.

J is TRBJ1-1 and V is TRBV6-5; D might be TRBD1 (6 bases). This CDR3 has 15 residues. V dropped 0 bases and J dropped 0 bases, with 8 bases sitting between them. The V gene's germline CDR1 is MNHEY and CDR2 SVGAGI. The CDR3 nucleotides are TGTGCCAGCAGTTACTCGCAGGGGATGAACACTGAAGCTTTCTTT. Translating gives CASSYSQGMNTEAFF.

The V call is TRBV19, the J call TRBJ1-2; TRBD1 aligns across 7 bases. Germline V gene lookup returns CDR1 LNHDA and CDR2 SQIVND (reference sequence). With 5 bases clipped from V and 5 bases from J, the junction kept 5 bases outside the gene matches. The CDR3 consists of 13 residues. In DNA form, the CDR3 reads TGTGCCAGTAGTCAGGACAGGCATTATGGCTACACCTTC. It codes for CASSQDRHYGYTF.

To note about this clone: Other DNA sequences of this sample code for an identical CDR3. The rearrangement joins TRBV9 to TRBJ2-1, with 7 bases lining up with TRBD1. Per germline, CDR1 SGDLS and CDR2 YYNGEE. The CDR3 sequence is 16 residues long. V was clipped by 4 bases and J by 0 bases; unmatched bases: 7. CDR3 sequence (DNA): TGTGCCAGCAGCCCGAGAGGGGGCAGCTCCTACAATGAGCAGTTCTTC. As protein: CASSPRGGSSYNEQFF.

This clone appeared a single time. This rearrangement joins TRBV7-8 to TRBJ2-2; the D is unclear. The CDR3 covers 14 residues. The V gene's germline CDR1 is SGHVS and CDR2 FQNEAQ. The V end was cut by 5 bases, the J end by 1 base, with 8 bases between. As DNA, the CDR3 is TGTGCCAGCAGCCGGGTAGGGAACACCGGGGAGCTGTTTTTT. It codes for CASSRVGNTGELFF.

The rearrangement uses TRBV28 and TRBJ1-1; D gene uncertain. CDR1 is MDHEN, CDR2 SYDVKM, per germline. The CDR3 runs to 14 residues. Trimming pared 2 bases from V and 4 bases from J, leaving 11 bases between. The CDR3 DNA reads as TGTGCCAGCAGTTTAGGGCGTCTGGGCACTGAAGCTTTCTTT. It specifies CASSLGRLGTEAFF.

V gene TRBV6-5 combines with J gene TRBJ2-5; possibly TRBD1 for D (6 bases). Matching the DNA end better, TRBJ2-7 makes the J call doubtful. The CDR3 sequence is 15 residues long. Germline loops: CDR1 MNHEY, CDR2 SVGAGI. The CDR3 is CASSYSKQGSYEQYF. Here the CDR3 DNA reads TGTGCCAGCAGTTACTCGAAACAGGGATCCTACGAGCAGTACTTC.

The rearrangement links TRBV27 to TRBJ2-3; 8 bases fit TRBD1. The CDR3 consists of 16 residues. CDR1 and CDR2 (germline): MNHEY, SMNVEV (reference sequence). V was pared by 6 bases and J by 3 bases, with 11 bases of the junction left unmatched. CDR3 in DNA: TGTGCCAGCAGACGGACAGGGAATGATGTTACAGATACGCAGTATTTT. Translating it yields CASRRTGNDVTDTQYF.

The gene calls are TRBV7-9 and TRBJ2-5; 12 positions agree with TRBD2. Germline CDR1 SEHNR, CDR2 FQNEAQ (reference sequence). The CDR3 has 15 amino acids. The V gene end was trimmed by 3 bases and the J gene end by 5 bases; junction bases not matched to a gene: 4. The CDR3 here is CASSLTSGGVETQYF. CDR3 bases: TGTGCCAGCAGCTTGACTAGCGGGGGCGTGGAGACCCAGTACTTC.

The chain employs TRBV7-2 and TRBJ2-7; tentatively, D is TRBD2 (6 bases). This CDR3 contains 14 residues. CDR1 and CDR2 (germline): SGHTA, FQGNSA. V gave up 1 base and J gave up 2 bases, with 9 bases separating them. CDR3 region: CASSLVVAAYEQYF. The DNA of the CDR3 is TGTGCCAGCAGCTTAGTGGTAGCGGCCTACGAGCAGTACTTC.

The V call is TRBV27, the J call TRBJ2-1; D perhaps matches TRBD2 (6 bases). Trimming pared 2 bases from V and 7 bases from J, leaving 12 bases between. The CDR3 is 14 amino acids. Germline V gives CDR1 MNHEY, CDR2 SMNVEV (reference sequence). CDR3 residues: CASSLGGTVNEQFF. CDR3 nucleotides: TGTGCCAGCAGTTTAGGGGGGACCGTGAATGAGCAGTTCTTC.

The chain employs TRBV7-2 and TRBJ2-5, with 9 bases identical to TRBD1. The J call may be incorrect, as the DNA end agrees better with TRBJ2-7. The CDR3 sequence is 15 residues long. In germline, CDR1 is SGHTA, CDR2 FQGNSA. CDR3 region: CASRSTRTGVYEQYF. The CDR3 DNA reads as TGTGCCAGCCGCTCTACTCGGACAGGGGTCTACGAGCAGTACTTC.

The chain couples TRBV7-8 to TRBJ2-1; 7 bases agree with TRBD2. Trimming cost V 5 bases and J 2 bases; bases outside gene matches: 6. The length of the CDR3 is 15 residues. The germline V gene encodes CDR1 SGHVS and CDR2 FQNEAQ. The CDR3 loop reads CASSPVAGAYNEQFF. CDR3 nucleotide sequence: TGTGCCAGCAGCCCGGTGGCGGGAGCCTACAATGAGCAGTTCTTC.

J is TRBJ2-1 and V is TRBV9, with no clear D. The germline gives CDR1 SGDLS, CDR2 YYNGEE. The CDR3 sequence is 14 residues long. Trimming stripped 0 bases from V and 2 bases from J, with 6 bases between. As DNA, the CDR3 is TGTGCCAGCAGCGTAGTGTCAGCCTACAATGAGCAGTTCTTC. Its translation: CASSVVSAYNEQFF. Full variable domain (remainder filled in from reference TRBV9 and TRBJ2-1): DSGVTQTPKHLITATGQRVTLRCSPRSGDLSVYWYQQSLDQGLQFLIQYYNGEERAKGNILERFSAQQFPDLHSELNLSSLELGDSALYFCASSVVSAYNEQFFGPGTRLTVL.

DNA for the CDR3: TGTGCCATCAGTGAGTCTGGGAGTTCCTACAATGAGCAGTTCTTC. Translating it yields CAISESGSSYNEQFF. The chain employs TRBV10-3 and TRBJ2-1, with D perhaps TRBD2 (5 bases). The V gene's germline CDR1 is ENHRY and CDR2 SYGVKD. V lost 0 bases, J lost 1 base, and 7 bases lay in between. CDR3 length: 15 amino acids.

The chain has TRBV13 and TRBJ2-2; TRBD2 matches at 7 bases. The CDR3 is 18 residues long. Germline V lookup: CDR1 PRHDT, CDR2 FYEKMQ (reference sequence). J gave up 0 bases and V 4 bases, and 11 bases lay outside the gene matches. The CDR3 spells CASSWEGLGTSNTGELFF. In DNA, the CDR3 is TGTGCCAGCAGCTGGGAGGGGTTAGGGACTTCGAACACCGGGGAGCTGTTTTTT.

This clone has just one count. V is TRBV4-1 and J is TRBJ1-2; 11 bases agree with TRBD1. The CDR3 spans 15 residues. Germline trimming cut 4 bases from V and 2 bases from J; bases unmatched to any gene: 3. CDR1 is MGHRA, CDR2 YSYEKL, per germline. The CDR3 nucleotides are TGCGCCAGCAGCCTCCGGGACAGGGGGAACTATGGCTACACCTTC. It yields the protein CASSLRDRGNYGYTF.

This sequence joins TRBV21-1 and TRBJ1-5; the table assigns TRBD1, which was not confirmed against the DNA. TRBV21-1 is marked as a pseudogene. The CDR3 spans 14 residues. As DNA, the CDR3 is TGTGCCAGCAGCATCCCAACAGGGTATCAGCCCCAGCATTTT. Translating it yields CASSIPTGYQPQHF.

This chain joins TRBV27 and TRBJ2-7, with 10 bases that match TRBD2. This CDR3 contains 14 residues. CDR1 is MNHEY and CDR2 is SMNVEV in the germline V gene (reference sequence). J lost 2 bases, V lost 8 bases, and 6 bases had no gene match. CDR3 residues: CASSYSGRPYEQYF. The CDR3 DNA reads TGTGCCAGCTCTTATAGCGGGAGGCCCTACGAGCAGTACTTC.

V and J are TRBV7-2 and TRBJ2-5; 8 bases fit TRBD1. The CDR3 length is 14 residues. Trimming at V came to 5 bases and at J to 5 bases, leaving 7 bases not matched to a gene. Germline CDR1 is SGHTA and CDR2 is FQGNSA. CDR3 in amino acids: CASSPGGAWETQYF. The CDR3, as DNA: TGTGCCAGCAGCCCAGGGGGCGCGTGGGAGACCCAGTACTTC.

This clone was recorded only once. The gene calls are TRBV10-2 and TRBJ1-1, with a tentative D call TRBD1 (5 bases). The CDR3 covers 14 residues. The germline V gene encodes CDR1 WSHSY and CDR2 SAAADI. V was shortened by 3 bases and J by 4 bases, with 12 bases between the two germline ends. CDR3 coding DNA: TGCGCCAGCAGTGATGATTGGGGGGGCACTGAAGCTTTCTTT. It yields the protein CASSDDWGGTEAFF.